This entry lists 30 T cell receptor beta chains sequenced from one sample in a study of blood T cell repertoires in COVID-19. Some clones are missing from TCRdb's copy, which holds only in-frame ones; the method was immunoSEQ multiplex PCR. The sample yields roughly 250,000 clones, 70% to 90% seen once. Sequencing used peripheral blood. These receptors were taken from a middle-aged woman who had recovered from COVID-19.

Only a few counts were recorded for this clone. V gene TRBV6-1 combines with J gene TRBJ1-6; D possibly corresponds to TRBD1 (6 bases). From germline, CDR1 is MNHNS and CDR2 SASEGT. The CDR3 length is 16 residues. V was clipped by 1 base and J by 10 bases, with 17 bases between them. CDR3 sequence reads: CASSEGLRGGVSPLHF. In DNA, the CDR3 is TGTGCCAGCAGTGAAGGGCTGAGGGGGGGGGTCTCACCCCTCCACTTT.

The chain employs TRBV30 and TRBJ1-6; 9 bases agree with TRBD1. Per the germline V gene, CDR1 is GTSNPN and CDR2 is SVGIG (reference sequence). The CDR3 totals 13 residues. The V segment lost 7 bases and the J segment 10 bases; nucleotides outside the gene matches: 8. CDR3 nucleotide sequence: TGTGCCTTGTCGGGACAGGGAACCTCACCCCTCCACTTT. It codes for CALSGQGTSPLHF. Full variable domain (missing parts from reference TRBV30 and TRBJ1-6): SQTIHQWPATLVQPVGSPLSLECTVEGTSNPNLYWYRQAAGRGLQLLFYSVGIGQISSEVPQNLSASRPQDRQFILSSKKLLLSDSGFYLCALSGQGTSPLHFGNGTRLTVT.

The chain joins TRBV7-9 to TRBJ2-7; TRBD2 aligns across 7 bases. The CDR3 contains 12 residues. V shed 1 base and J 7 bases; nucleotides not matched to a gene: 1. The germline V gene encodes CDR1 SEHNR and CDR2 FQNEAQ (reference sequence). CDR3 sequence reads: CASSLEAGEQYF. The CDR3 nucleotides read TGTGCCAGCAGCTTAGAAGCGGGGGAGCAGTACTTC.

The chain employs TRBV27 and TRBJ2-1, with no clear D. V lost 5 bases and J lost 0, with 8 bases in between. This CDR3 spans 14 amino acids. Germline-derived CDR1 and CDR2 are MNHEY and SMNVEV (reference sequence). The CDR3 region is CASSLVGSYNEQFF. The CDR3 nucleotides read TGTGCCAGCAGTCTAGTGGGCTCCTACAATGAGCAGTTCTTC.

The gene calls are TRBV4-1 and TRBJ2-3, with TRBD1 identical over 7 bases. Germline V lookup: CDR1 MGHRA, CDR2 YSYEKL. The J segment lost 1 base and the V segment lost 1 base, leaving 8 bases of the junction unmatched. The CDR3 is made up of 17 amino acids. The DNA for the CDR3 is TGCGCCAGCAGCCAAGGAGGGGGCTTAGTCGGCACAGATACGCAGTATTTT. It is translated as CASSQGGGLVGTDTQYF.

V and J are TRBV5-4 and TRBJ2-3; 10 nucleotides align to TRBD2. CDR1 and CDR2 from the germline V gene are SGHNT and YYREEE (reference sequence). After removal of 0 bases from V and 6 bases from J, the junction contained 10 bases not matched to a gene. This CDR3 is 17 amino acids long. The CDR3 here is CASSLASGGLRSDTQYF. CDR3 sequence (DNA): TGTGCCAGCAGCTTGGCTAGCGGGGGACTCAGGTCGGATACGCAGTATTTT.

The rearrangement uses TRBV7-6 and TRBJ2-3; 13 bases are a match to TRBD2. The CDR3 is 18 residues long. Germline V gene lookup returns CDR1 SGHVS and CDR2 FNYEAQ. Trimming at V came to 3 bases and at J to 4 bases, leaving 10 bases not matched to a gene. CDR3 amino acids: CASSFILTSGGAPDTQYF. CDR3 in DNA: TGTGCCAGCAGCTTTATCCTTACTAGCGGGGGGGCGCCAGATACGCAGTATTTT.

J is TRBJ2-3 and V is TRBV5-1, with TRBD2 matching 13 bases. Germline assignment: CDR1 SGHRS and CDR2 YFSETQ. CDR3 length: 14 residues. With V trimmed by 9 bases and J by 6 bases, 7 bases remained unmatched. CDR3 DNA sequence: TGCGCCACCACCGGGACTAGCGGGGAGGATACGCAGTATTTT. It encodes CATTGTSGEDTQYF.

Comments on this clone: It is unclear where the CDR3 begins or ends on the DNA, so no DNA is shown, and the CDR3 is as TCRdb lists it. This CDR3 reads CTSSQRVGTGSYEQYF. The genes are TRBV1 and TRBJ2-7; the D call in the table, TRBD1, was not verified against the DNA. TRBV1 is marked as a pseudogene. The CDR3 is made up of 16 amino acids, end residues included.

The rearrangement joins TRBV7-9 to TRBJ1-6; 8 nucleotides align to TRBD1. The CDR3 has 14 amino acids. After removal of 0 bases from V and 9 bases from J, the junction contained 1 base not matched to a gene. Per the germline V gene, CDR1 is SEHNR and CDR2 is FQNEAQ (reference sequence). The CDR3 DNA sequence: TGTGCCAGCAGCTTAGCCAGGGGGCGTTCACCCCTCCACTTT. Amino acid sequence: CASSLARGRSPLHF.

This clone has just one count. The chain combines TRBV6-5 with TRBJ2-1, with 9 bases that match TRBD1. The ends lost 7 bases at V and 6 bases at J; junction bases unmatched: 10. The CDR3 is made up of 15 amino acids. Germline CDR1 MNHEY, CDR2 SVGAGI. The CDR3 protein is CASNPPGTGFNEQFF. In DNA, the CDR3 is TGTGCCAGCAACCCTCCCGGGACAGGGTTCAATGAGCAGTTCTTC.

The rearrangement uses TRBV7-9 and TRBJ2-7, with TRBD1 identical over 9 bases. CDR1 is SEHNR, CDR2 FQNEAQ, per germline (reference sequence). The CDR3 consists of 15 residues. Trimming at V came to 0 bases and at J to 1 base, leaving 1 base not matched to a gene. The CDR3 coding sequence is TGTGCCAGCAGCTTAGCGGACAGGGGATCCTACGAGCAGTACTTC. This encodes CASSLADRGSYEQYF.

The chain is built from TRBV29-1 and TRBJ1-2; TRBD1 agrees at 9 bases. This CDR3 is 15 amino acids long. Germline values: CDR1 SQVTM, CDR2 ANQGSEA. CDR3 sequence: CTTIGDREGKDGYTF. In nucleotides, the CDR3 is TGCACCACCATCGGGGACAGGGAGGGGAAGGATGGCTACACCTTC.

The gene calls are TRBV6-5 and TRBJ2-3, with 7 positions matching TRBD2. In germline, CDR1 is MNHEY, CDR2 SVGAGI. There are 16 residues in the CDR3. V shed 0 bases, J shed 1 base, and the junction held 4 bases outside the gene matches. CDR3 coding DNA: TGTGCCAGCAGTTACTCTGGCGGGAGAGGCACAGATACGCAGTATTTT. Its translation is CASSYSGGRGTDTQYF.

The chain recombines TRBV30 with TRBJ1-2; 9 bases are a match to TRBD1. Trimming cost V 0 bases and J 2 bases; bases outside gene matches: 7. The CDR3 totals 16 residues. Germline loops: CDR1 GTSNPN, CDR2 SVGIG (reference sequence). As DNA, the CDR3 is TGTGCCTGGAGTGTATCTCTCGGGACAGGGAACTATGGCTACACCTTC. Residues: CAWSVSLGTGNYGYTF.

This rearrangement joins TRBV15 to TRBJ1-6; D unclear. V was trimmed by 5 bases and J by 5 bases, leaving 13 bases between them. Germline CDR1 reads LNHNV; CDR2 reads YYDKDF (reference sequence). The CDR3 loop spans 15 amino acids. CDR3 loop: CATSVGGVNNSPLHF. DNA for the CDR3: TGTGCCACCAGCGTTGGTGGAGTTAATAATTCACCCCTCCACTTT.

The chain has TRBV27 and TRBJ2-5; D might be TRBD1 (5 bases). The CDR3 is 14 amino acids. The germline CDR1 and CDR2 sequences are MNHEY and SMNVEV (reference sequence). Trimming took off 1 base at V and 4 bases at J, with 10 bases between the two ends. The CDR3 DNA reads TGTGCCAGCAGTTTATTATCCCAGGGAGAGACCCAGTACTTC. Its translation: CASSLLSQGETQYF.

V usage is TRBV29-1 and J usage is TRBJ2-7; no clear D gene. The V gene's germline CDR1 is SQVTM and CDR2 ANQGSEA. Trimming stripped 2 bases from V and 0 bases from J, with 8 bases between. This CDR3 is built from 13 residues. CDR3 in amino acids: CSVETRDSYEQYF. The CDR3 DNA is TGCAGCGTTGAAACCCGAGACTCCTACGAGCAGTACTTC.

Only one count was recorded for this clone. The J gene is TRBJ2-7, the V gene TRBV24-1; 11 positions match TRBD2. The CDR3 length is 20 residues. The trim removed 4 bases at V and 5 bases at J, leaving 21 bases unmatched. Germline assignment: CDR1 KGHDR and CDR2 SFDVKD. The CDR3 here is CATSERTMIAGGFFIHEQYF. CDR3 bases: TGTGCCACCAGTGAGCGCACAATGATAGCGGGAGGGTTTTTCATCCACGAGCAGTACTTC.

The J gene is TRBJ1-4, the V gene TRBV12-1; the table names TRBD1, a call not compared with the DNA. TRBV12-1 is a pseudogene locus. There are 13 residues in the CDR3. In nucleotides, the CDR3 is TGTGCCAGACAGCAGGCAACTAATGAAAAACTGTTTTTT. Its translation is CARQQATNEKLFF.

As DNA, the CDR3 is TGTGCCAGCAGTTACTCGACTACAGCAGAGACCCAGTACTTC. It translates to CASSYSTTAETQYF. The chain employs TRBV6-2 or TRBV6-3 and TRBJ2-5, with D perhaps matching TRBD2 (5 bases). The CDR3 has 14 amino acids. Germline V gives CDR1 MNHEY, CDR2 SVGEGT. Trimming removed 0 bases at V and 4 bases at J, with 9 bases between.

The J gene is TRBJ2-7, the V gene TRBV6-5; 9 bases are shared with TRBD1. J was trimmed by 6 bases and V by 5 bases; bases with no gene match: 2. Germline CDR1 MNHEY, CDR2 SVGAGI. The CDR3 spans 12 residues. The CDR3 bases are TGTGCCAGCAGTCGACAGGGGGTCGAGCAGTACTTC. This sequence encodes CASSRQGVEQYF.

This CDR3 reads CASSFTGAGYEQYF. The CDR3 bases are TGTGCCAGCAGCTTCACAGGGGCGGGCTACGAGCAGTACTTC. The chain uses TRBV7-2 and TRBJ2-7, with 7 bases lining up with TRBD1. The CDR3 is 14 residues long. CDR1 SGHTA and CDR2 FQGNSA come from the germline V gene. V lost 3 bases to trimming and J lost 3 bases; unmatched junction nucleotides: 5.

On this clone: One end of the junction is discordant with germline, which a read error may explain. The J gene is TRBJ1-1, the V gene TRBV7-9, with TRBD1 matching over 9 bases. Germline CDR1 and CDR2: SEHNR and FQNEAQ (reference sequence). The CDR3 has 13 amino acids. The CDR3 loop reads CASSPRTGVGGVF. CDR3 DNA sequence: TGTGCCAGCAGCCCACGGACAGGGGTCGGGGGGGTTTTT.

This clone was seen a handful of times. The chain joins TRBV5-6 to TRBJ2-1; the D is unclear. V was shortened by 2 bases and J by 6 bases, with 9 bases between the two germline ends. This CDR3 comprises 13 residues. Germline assignment: CDR1 SGHDT and CDR2 YYEEEE. CDR3 sequence (DNA): TGTGCCAGCAGCTTCTCCCCCCCCAATGAGCAGTTCTTC. This codes for CASSFSPPNEQFF.

The V gene is TRBV28, the J gene TRBJ2-7; 7 positions agree with TRBD1. V shed 3 bases and J 8 bases; nucleotides not matched to a gene: 13. Germline V CDR1 and CDR2: MDHEN, SYDVKM. The CDR3 has 15 amino acids. CDR3 DNA: TGTGCCAGCAGTTTCGGGACAGCCTCAATCCCTCAGCAGTACTTC. This sequence encodes CASSFGTASIPQQYF. Full variable domain (rest looked up from reference TRBV28 and TRBJ2-7): DVKVTQSSRYLVKRTGEKVFLECVQDMDHENMFWYRQDPGLGLRLIYFSYDVKMKEKGDIPEGYSVSREKKERFSLILESASTNQTSMYLCASSFGTASIPQQYFGPGTRLTVT.

J is TRBJ1-2 and V is TRBV18; TRBD1 aligns across 7 bases. The germline V gene encodes CDR1 KGHSH and CDR2 LQKENI. Trimming took 3 bases from V and 1 from J; bases not matched to a gene: 8. The CDR3 totals 16 residues. For the CDR3, the DNA is TGTGCCAGCTCACCCGCAGACAGGGCAGTTAACTATGGCTACACCTTC. This gives the protein CASSPADRAVNYGYTF. Using reference TRBV18 and TRBJ1-2 for the parts outside the CDR3, the full variable domain is NAGVMQNPRHLVRRRGQEARLRCSPMKGHSHVYWYRQLPEEGLKFMVYLQKENIIDESGMPKERFSAEFPKEGPSILRIQQVVRGDSAAYFCASSPADRAVNYGYTFGSGTRLTVV.

This clone was seen only once. The V and J genes are TRBV28 and TRBJ1-6, with TRBD1 identical over 10 bases. This CDR3 is 15 amino acids long. CDR1 is MDHEN, CDR2 SYDVKM, per germline. V was pared by 5 bases and J by 9 bases, with 7 bases of the junction left unmatched. The CDR3 region has the DNA TGTGCCAGCAGTGAATGGACAGGGGGAGGTTCACCCCTCCACTTT. Its protein is CASSEWTGGGSPLHF.

This rearrangement joins TRBV24-1 to TRBJ2-5; 8 bases match TRBD2. Germline V gives CDR1 KGHDR, CDR2 SFDVKD. The J segment lost 2 bases and the V segment lost 3 bases, leaving 7 bases of the junction unmatched. This CDR3 has 16 residues. CDR3 region: CATSDLQRGKQETQYF. CDR3 nucleotide sequence: TGTGCCACCAGTGATCTCCAGCGGGGGAAACAAGAGACCCAGTACTTC.

The genes are TRBV5-4 and TRBJ2-2; D is undetermined. This CDR3 region has 13 residues. The V end lost 0 bases, the J end lost 6 bases, and 6 bases lay between the germline ends. The V gene's germline CDR1 is SGHNT and CDR2 YYREEE (reference sequence). CDR3 sequence reads: CASSLAGPGELFF. CDR3 nucleotide sequence: TGTGCCAGCAGCTTGGCGGGTCCCGGGGAGCTGTTTTTT.